One sample yielded the 2 T cell receptor beta chains listed below, sequenced in a study of T cell changes during pregnancy in multiple sclerosis. Assay used: immunoSEQ multiplex PCR; TCRdb lists only in-frame clones, some missing. Counted here are roughly 99,000 clones, about 90% occurring once; the ten biggest clones make up about 2.5%. Material: peripheral blood, obtained after pregnancy. Receptor source: a female donor in good health, enrolled as a control in a pregnancy study.

This clone has more than one count but fewer than ten. The rearrangement uses TRBV19 and TRBJ1-5; D possibly corresponds to TRBD1 (6 bases). In germline, CDR1 is LNHDA, CDR2 SQIVND (reference sequence). This CDR3 has 15 amino acids. Trimming stripped 7 bases from V and 1 base from J, with 14 bases between. The CDR3 is CASNNGQRSNQPQHF. The CDR3 DNA reads as TGTGCCAGTAACAATGGACAGAGGAGCAATCAGCCCCAGCATTTT.

This rearrangement joins TRBV4-1 to TRBJ1-6; D remains ambiguous. Per the germline V gene, CDR1 is MGHRA and CDR2 is YSYEKL. The CDR3 is 15 residues long. V lost 1 base to trimming and J lost 7 bases, with 11 bases between them. CDR3 sequence (DNA): TGCGCCAGCAGCCAAGCCCTTCGGGAAAATTCACCCCTCCACTTT. It codes for CASSQALRENSPLHF.